This TCR beta chain was observed in a study of OX40 agonist ivuxolimab in advanced cancers. Notes on the study in general: Low levels of normalized T-cell clonal expansion also appeared in some nonresponders.

Blood got drawn at baseline, again on cycle 4 day 1, and then on cycle 7 day 1. Remarks on this clone: What it recognizes is unknown.

TCRdb keeps only in-frame clones here, not all; method: immunoSEQ multiplex PCR. The sample includes roughly 43,000 clones, over 75% of them seen just once. Germline CDR1 and CDR2: SGHTA and FQGNSA. CDR3 length: 15 amino acids. Trimming removed 5 bases from V and 0 bases from J, with 13 bases in between. The clonotype was recovered from an adult with an advanced solid tumor such as melanoma, head and neck, liver or kidney cancer. This sample comprised CD4+ or CD8+ T cells sorted from blood, obtained in a trial of the OX40 agonist ivuxolimab. V is TRBV7-2 and J is TRBJ1-1; D unclear. CDR3 in DNA: TGTGCCAGCAGCCCTCCGGGTAAGTTGAACACTGAAGCTTTCTTT. This codes for CASSPPGKLNTEAFF.